This T cell receptor beta chain was documented in a study of cytotoxic CD8 clonotypes in ibrutinib-treated CLL. V shed 5 bases and J shed 5 bases, with 19 bases lying between them. The CDR3 loop spans 16 amino acids. Looked up from germline, CDR1 is ENHRY and CDR2 is SYGVKD. Only in-frame clones appear in the TCRdb table, and some are missing; sequencing was by immunoSEQ multiplex PCR. The profile shows 150,000 to 250,000 clones, over 55% of them singletons. The clonotype originates from a human donor with chronic lymphocytic leukemia. The sample was PBMCs, taken after 24 months of ibrutinib treatment. The V gene is TRBV10-3, the J gene TRBJ1-5; D might be TRBD1 (6 bases). The CDR3 sequence is CAISPGWGLGDQPQHF. For the CDR3, the DNA is TGTGCCATCAGTCCAGGGTGGGGGCTAGGGGATCAGCCCCAGCATTTT.